The 6 T cell receptor beta chains given below trace back to one sample, sequenced in a study of blood T cell repertoires in COVID-19. Generated by immunoSEQ multiplex PCR, the TCRdb table keeps only in-frame clones and is missing some. Of fewer than 400,000 clones listed, about 85% were seen once; the top ten hold around 1.9%. The source material was PBMCs or T cells enriched from blood (not recorded which). These receptors all come from a woman aged 30 to 39 who had been exposed to COVID-19.

The CDR3 here is CASSQAAGSGANVLTF. The DNA for the CDR3 is TGTGCCAGCAGCCAAGCAGCAGGCTCTGGGGCCAACGTCCTGACTTTC. The chain is built from TRBV4-2 and TRBJ2-6; D is ambiguous. Deletions cut 1 base from V and 0 bases from J, with 7 bases between. CDR1 is LGHNA and CDR2 is YNFKEQ in the germline V gene. CDR3 length: 16 residues.

V is TRBV7-6 and J is TRBJ1-2, with a weak D call TRBD1 (6 bases). The CDR3 has 16 residues. The germline V gene encodes CDR1 SGHVS and CDR2 FNYEAQ. V gave up 5 bases and J gave up 2 bases, with 18 bases separating them. CDR3 in amino acids: CASSQTVQGSNYGYTF. Here the CDR3 DNA reads TGTGCCAGCAGCCAGACCGTACAGGGTTCGAACTATGGCTACACCTTC.

This chain uses TRBV12-3 or TRBV12-4 with TRBJ1-6; D not resolved. CDR3 length: 12 amino acids. The germline V and J ends were trimmed by 4 bases and 7 bases, with 5 bases remaining between them. The CDR3 is CASSSGNSPLHF. CDR3 in DNA: TGTGCCAGCAGTTCCGGGAATTCACCCCTCCACTTT.

This clone was seen a handful of times. This sequence joins TRBV27 and TRBJ2-7; TRBD1 agrees at 8 bases. Trimming took 3 bases from V and 0 from J; bases not matched to a gene: 4. CDR1 MNHEY and CDR2 SMNVEV come from the germline V gene (reference sequence). The CDR3 has 15 residues. CDR3 DNA sequence: TGTGCCAGCAGTTTCGGACAGGGCCTCTCCTACGAGCAGTACTTC. Its protein product is CASSFGQGLSYEQYF.

The genes are TRBV19 and TRBJ2-7, with 8 bases that match TRBD2. Germline V gene lookup returns CDR1 LNHDA and CDR2 SQIVND (reference sequence). This CDR3 spans 14 amino acids. Trimming removed 5 bases from V and 5 bases from J; junction bases left unmatched: 8. The chain's CDR3 is CASSDRGGTDEQYF. In nucleotides, the CDR3 is TGTGCCAGTAGTGATCGCGGGGGGACGGACGAGCAGTACTTC.

The rearrangement joins TRBV4-3 to TRBJ1-2, with unresolved D. The V gene lost 4 bases and the J gene lost 4 bases, with 13 bases spanning the gap. CDR1 and CDR2 (germline): LGHNA, YSLEER. This CDR3 region has 14 residues. CDR3 residues: CASSPEEGTYGYTF. The CDR3 DNA follows: TGCGCCAGCAGCCCAGAAGAGGGTACCTATGGCTACACCTTC.